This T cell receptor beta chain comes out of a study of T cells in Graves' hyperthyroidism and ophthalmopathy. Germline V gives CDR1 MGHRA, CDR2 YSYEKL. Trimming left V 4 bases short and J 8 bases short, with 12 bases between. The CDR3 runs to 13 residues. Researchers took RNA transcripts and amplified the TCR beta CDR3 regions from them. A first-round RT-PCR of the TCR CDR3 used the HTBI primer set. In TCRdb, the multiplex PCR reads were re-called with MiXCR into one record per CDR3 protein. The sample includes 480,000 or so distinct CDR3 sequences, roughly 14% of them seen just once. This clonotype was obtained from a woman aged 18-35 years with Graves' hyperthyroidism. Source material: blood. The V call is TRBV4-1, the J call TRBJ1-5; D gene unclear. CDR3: CASSRTGEEPQHF. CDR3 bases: TGCGCCAGCAGCCGGACCGGGGAAGAGCCCCAGCATTTT.